Following are 5 T cell receptor beta chains from one sample sequenced in a study of blood T cell repertoires in COVID-19. Sequenced by immunoSEQ multiplex PCR; TCRdb stores in-frame clones only, minus some. The table lists 200,000 to 250,000 clones, approximately 80% of them singletons. Sequences were obtained from peripheral blood. The origin of the receptors is a man aged 30 to 39 who had recovered from COVID-19.

The chain recombines TRBV28 with TRBJ1-2; D perhaps matches TRBD1 (5 bases). Deletions cut 4 bases from V and 4 bases from J, with 16 bases between. Germline CDR1 and CDR2: MDHEN and SYDVKM. The CDR3 extends over 15 amino acids. Here the CDR3 reads CASSSPQGFSYGYTF. The CDR3 DNA follows: TGTGCCAGCAGTTCCCCTCAGGGATTTAGCTATGGCTACACCTTC.

This clone was detected only once. The rearrangement links TRBV6-1 to TRBJ1-4, with a weak D call TRBD1 (5 bases). The CDR3 length is 18 residues. CDR1 MNHNS and CDR2 SASEGT come from the germline V gene. The V end was cut by 4 bases, the J end by 8 bases, with 26 bases between. CDR3 nucleotide sequence: TGTGCCAGCAGTGGCCCCGGGAGGAGTACGGGCCGGGGGGAAAAACTGTTTTTT. It codes for CASSGPGRSTGRGEKLFF.

The table lists this clone with a count of one. V is TRBV14 and J is TRBJ2-5; 10 positions match TRBD2. Germline CDR1 SGHDN, CDR2 FVKESK. The CDR3 runs to 15 residues. J was trimmed by 4 bases and V by 4 bases; bases with no gene match: 6. The CDR3: CASSLQRGGAETQYF. The CDR3 DNA sequence: TGTGCCAGCAGCCTGCAGCGGGGGGGCGCAGAGACCCAGTACTTC.

The rearrangement joins TRBV19 to TRBJ1-1; 11 positions match TRBD1. V dropped 3 bases and J dropped 3; count of bases not matched to a gene: 3. This CDR3 has 15 residues. Per the germline V gene, CDR1 is LNHDA and CDR2 is SQIVND (reference sequence). CDR3 in amino acids: CASSIGQGAYTEAFF. The DNA for the CDR3 is TGTGCCAGTAGTATCGGACAGGGGGCATACACTGAAGCTTTCTTT.

This sequence joins TRBV9 and TRBJ2-1; 11 bases are a match to TRBD2. The CDR3 runs to 16 residues. J lost 7 bases, V lost 0 bases, and 6 bases had no gene match. CDR1 and CDR2 from the germline V gene are SGDLS and YYNGEE. In DNA, the CDR3 is TGTGCCAGCAGCGTAGGTAGTAGCGGGGGGGCGAATGAGCAGTTCTTC. Translated: CASSVGSSGGANEQFF.